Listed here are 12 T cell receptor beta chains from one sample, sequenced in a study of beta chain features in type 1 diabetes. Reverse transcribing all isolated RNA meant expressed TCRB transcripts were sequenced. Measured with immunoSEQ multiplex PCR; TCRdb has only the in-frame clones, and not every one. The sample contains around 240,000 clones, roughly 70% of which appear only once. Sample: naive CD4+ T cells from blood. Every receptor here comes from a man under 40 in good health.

The CDR3 spells CSVEKLKGPNYGYTF. CDR3 sequence (DNA): TGCAGCGTTGAGAAGTTGAAGGGGCCAAACTATGGCTACACCTTC. The chain couples TRBV29-1 to TRBJ1-2; tentatively, D is TRBD1 (5 bases). The CDR3 is 15 amino acids. V lost 3 bases and J 2 bases, leaving 16 bases between the germline ends. Germline CDR1 is SQVTM and CDR2 is ANQGSEA. Together with reference TRBV29-1 and TRBJ1-2, the CDR3 gives the full variable domain: SAVISQKPSRDICQRGTSLTIQCQVDSQVTMMFWYRQQPGQSLTLIATANQGSEATYESGFVIDKFPISRPNLTFSTLTVSNMSPEDSSIYLCSVEKLKGPNYGYTFGSGTRLTVV.

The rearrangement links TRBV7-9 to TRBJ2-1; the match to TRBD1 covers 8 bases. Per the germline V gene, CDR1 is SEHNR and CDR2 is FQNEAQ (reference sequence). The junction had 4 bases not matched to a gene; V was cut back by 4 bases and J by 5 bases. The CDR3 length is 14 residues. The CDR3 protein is CASSSWTGNNEQFF. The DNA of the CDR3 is TGTGCCAGCAGCTCTTGGACAGGGAACAATGAGCAGTTCTTC.

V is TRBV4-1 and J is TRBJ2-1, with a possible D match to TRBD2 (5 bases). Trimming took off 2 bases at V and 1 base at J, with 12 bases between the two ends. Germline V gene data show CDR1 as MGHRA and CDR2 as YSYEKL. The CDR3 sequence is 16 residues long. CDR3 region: CASSQPTSSSYNEQFF. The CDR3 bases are TGCGCCAGCAGCCAACCCACTAGTTCTTCCTACAATGAGCAGTTCTTC.

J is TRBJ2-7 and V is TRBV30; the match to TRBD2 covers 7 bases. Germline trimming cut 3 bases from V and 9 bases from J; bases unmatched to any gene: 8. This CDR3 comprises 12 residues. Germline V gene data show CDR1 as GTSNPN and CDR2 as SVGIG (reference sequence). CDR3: CAWSPRGEGQYF. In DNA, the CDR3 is TGTGCCTGGAGCCCACGGGGGGAGGGGCAGTACTTC.

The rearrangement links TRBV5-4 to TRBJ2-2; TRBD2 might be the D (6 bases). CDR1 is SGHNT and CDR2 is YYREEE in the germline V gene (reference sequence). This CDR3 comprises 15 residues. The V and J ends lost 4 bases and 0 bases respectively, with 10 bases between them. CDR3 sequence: CASSPRLANTGELFF. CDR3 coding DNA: TGTGCCAGCAGCCCACGACTAGCGAACACCGGGGAGCTGTTTTTT. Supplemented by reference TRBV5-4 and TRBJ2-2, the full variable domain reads ETGVTQSPTHLIKTRGQQVTLRCSSQSGHNTVSWYQQALGQGPQFIFQYYREEENGRGNFPPRFSGLQFPNYSSELNVNALELDDSALYLCASSPRLANTGELFFGEGSRLTVL.

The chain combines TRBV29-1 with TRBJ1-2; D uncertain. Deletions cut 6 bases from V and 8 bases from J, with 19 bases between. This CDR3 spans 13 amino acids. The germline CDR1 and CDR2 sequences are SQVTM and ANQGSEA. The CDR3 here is CSVGKTLTGGYTF. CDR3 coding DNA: TGCAGCGTCGGAAAGACATTAACTGGGGGCTACACCTTC.

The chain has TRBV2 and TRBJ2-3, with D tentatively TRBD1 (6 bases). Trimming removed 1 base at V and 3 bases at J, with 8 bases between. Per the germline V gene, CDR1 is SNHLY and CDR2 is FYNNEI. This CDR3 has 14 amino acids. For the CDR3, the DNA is TGTGCCAGCAGTGAAGACAGGGAAACAGATACGCAGTATTTT. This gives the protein CASSEDRETDTQYF.

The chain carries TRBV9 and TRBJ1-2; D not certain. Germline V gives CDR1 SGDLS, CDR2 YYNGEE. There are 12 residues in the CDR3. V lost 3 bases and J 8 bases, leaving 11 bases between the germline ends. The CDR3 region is CASSELSGGYTF. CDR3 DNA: TGTGCCAGCAGCGAACTTTCCGGGGGCTACACCTTC.

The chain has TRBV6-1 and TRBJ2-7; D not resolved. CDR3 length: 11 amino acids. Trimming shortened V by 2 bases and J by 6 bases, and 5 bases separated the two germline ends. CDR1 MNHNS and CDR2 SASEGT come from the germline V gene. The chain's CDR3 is CASSEFSEQYF. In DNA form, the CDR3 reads TGTGCCAGCAGTGAATTCAGCGAGCAGTACTTC.

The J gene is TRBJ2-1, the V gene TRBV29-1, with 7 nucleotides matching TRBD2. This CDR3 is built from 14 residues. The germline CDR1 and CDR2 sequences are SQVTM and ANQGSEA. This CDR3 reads CSYLSGETYNEQFF. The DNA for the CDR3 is TGCAGTTATCTGAGCGGGGAGACCTACAATGAGCAGTTCTTC.

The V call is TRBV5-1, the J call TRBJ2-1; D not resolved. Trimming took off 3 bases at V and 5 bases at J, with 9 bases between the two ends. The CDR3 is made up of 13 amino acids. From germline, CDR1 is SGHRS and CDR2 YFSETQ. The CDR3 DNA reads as TGCGCCAGCAGCTCCCCCCCGGACAATGAGCAGTTCTTC. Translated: CASSSPPDNEQFF.

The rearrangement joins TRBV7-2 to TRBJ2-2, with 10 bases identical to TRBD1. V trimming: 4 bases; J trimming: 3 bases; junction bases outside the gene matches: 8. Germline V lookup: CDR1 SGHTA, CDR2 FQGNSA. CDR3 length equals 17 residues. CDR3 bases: TGTGCCAGCAGCTCCCTGACAGGGGGCTGGGACACCGGGGAGCTGTTTTTT. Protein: CASSSLTGGWDTGELFF.